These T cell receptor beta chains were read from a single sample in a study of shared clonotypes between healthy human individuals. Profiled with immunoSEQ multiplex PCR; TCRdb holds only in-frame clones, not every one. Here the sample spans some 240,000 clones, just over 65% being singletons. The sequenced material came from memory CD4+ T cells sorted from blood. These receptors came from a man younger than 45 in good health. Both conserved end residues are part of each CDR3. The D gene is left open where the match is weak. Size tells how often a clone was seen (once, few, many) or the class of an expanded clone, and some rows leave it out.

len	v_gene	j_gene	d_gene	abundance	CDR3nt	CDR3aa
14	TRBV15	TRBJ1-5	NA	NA	TGTGCCACCAGGGGGACTGATCTCAATCAGCCCCAGCATTTT	CATRGTDLNQPQHF
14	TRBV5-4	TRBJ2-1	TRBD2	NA	TGTGCCAGCAGCTCCGGGACTAGGTTCAATGAGCAGTTCTTC	CASSSGTRFNEQFF
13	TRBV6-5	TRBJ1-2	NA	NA	TGTGCCAGCAGTTACTCGGGGCCCTATGGCTACACCTTC	CASSYSGPYGYTF
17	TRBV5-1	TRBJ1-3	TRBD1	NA	TGCGCCAGCAGCTTGGCAACCGGGACAGGGTTTGGAAACACCATATATTTT	CASSLATGTGFGNTIYF
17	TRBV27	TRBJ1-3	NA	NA	TGTGCCAGCAGTTTAGGGCCCCCGAGTCCCTCTGGAAACACCATATATTTT	CASSLGPPSPSGNTIYF
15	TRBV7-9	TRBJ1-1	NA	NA	TGTGCCAGCAGCTTGAGTGGGACCCTGAACACTGAAGCTTTCTTT	CASSLSGTLNTEAFF
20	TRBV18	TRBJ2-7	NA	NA	TGTGCCAGCTCACCTTTGCGTGGGACGGAGCGCAATGTGGGTTCCTACGAGCAGTACTTC	CASSPLRGTERNVGSYEQYF
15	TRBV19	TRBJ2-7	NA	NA	TGTGCCAGTAAAAAACGGACGGATAGCTCCTACGAGCAGTACTTC	CASKKRTDSSYEQYF
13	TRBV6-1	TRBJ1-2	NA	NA	TGTGCCAGCACTACCGATCCACAGTTGGGCTACACCTTC	CASTTDPQLGYTF
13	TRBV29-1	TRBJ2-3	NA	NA	TGCAGCGGACACGGGAGTTTCACAGATACGCAGTATTTT	CSGHGSFTDTQYF
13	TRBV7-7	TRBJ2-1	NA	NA	TGTGCCAGCAGCTTGTATCAGGGGAATGAGCAGTTCTTC	CASSLYQGNEQFF
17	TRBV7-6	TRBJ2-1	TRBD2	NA	TGTGCCAGCAGCGATATGTCCGGGACTAGCAGAAACAATGAGCAGTTCTTC	CASSDMSGTSRNNEQFF
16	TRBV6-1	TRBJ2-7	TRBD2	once	TGTGCCAGCAGTGACCCATGGACTAGCGGAACCTACGAGCAGTACTTC	CASSDPWTSGTYEQYF
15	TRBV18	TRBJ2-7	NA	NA	TGTGCCAGCTCACCACCCCAGGGGACCTCCTACGAGCAGTACTTC	CASSPPQGTSYEQYF
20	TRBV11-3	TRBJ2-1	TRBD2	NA	TGTGCCAGCAGCTTAGATCCTGTGAGGTGGCGGCGGGAGGGCCATGATGAGCAGTTCTTC	CASSLDPVRWRREGHDEQFF
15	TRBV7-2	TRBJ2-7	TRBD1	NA	TGTGCCAGCAGCTTAGAGACAGGGCCCACCTACGAGCAGTACTTC	CASSLETGPTYEQYF
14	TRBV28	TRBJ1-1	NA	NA	TGTGCCAGCAGTTTAATTACGGCGAACACTGAAGCTTTCTTT	CASSLITANTEAFF
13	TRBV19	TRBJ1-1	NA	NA	TGTGCCAGTAAGCAGGGACGGAACACTGAAGCTTTCTTT	CASKQGRNTEAFF
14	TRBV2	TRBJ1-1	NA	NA	TGTGCCAGCAGTCCTTTGGGGGTCGGGACTGAAGCTTTCTTT	CASSPLGVGTEAFF
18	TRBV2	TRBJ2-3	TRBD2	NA	TGTGCCAGCAGCAAAGGGGCTCGCGGGAGGGCCCCGTCAGATACGCAGTATTTT	CASSKGARGRAPSDTQYF
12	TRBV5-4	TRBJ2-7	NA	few	TGTGCCAGCAGCCCCAACACCTACGAGCAGTACTTC	CASSPNTYEQYF
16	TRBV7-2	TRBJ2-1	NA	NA	TGTGCCAGCAGCCCGAAAGGGAGTCTAGCGCTTGGTGAGCAGTTCTTC	CASSPKGSLALGEQFF
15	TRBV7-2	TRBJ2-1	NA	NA	TGTGCCAGCAGCTTAGCTAGGGATGCCTACAATGAGCAGTTCTTC	CASSLARDAYNEQFF
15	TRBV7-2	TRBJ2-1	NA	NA	TGTGCCAGCACCGATCGTAGGCCCTCCTACAATGAGCAGTTCTTC	CASTDRRPSYNEQFF
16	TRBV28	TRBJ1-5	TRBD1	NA	TGTGCCAGCAGTTCCGGGGCCGGGACAGGGAATCAGCCCCAGCATTTT	CASSSGAGTGNQPQHF
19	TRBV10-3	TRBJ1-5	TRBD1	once	TGTGCCATCAGTGAGCTCCAAAAAATTCCGGGACAGGGCCAACAGCCCCAGCATTTT	CAISELQKIPGQGQQPQHF
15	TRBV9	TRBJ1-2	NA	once	TGTGCCAGCAGCCAAGACGGACAGACGTATGGCGGCTACACCTTC	CASSQDGQTYGGYTF